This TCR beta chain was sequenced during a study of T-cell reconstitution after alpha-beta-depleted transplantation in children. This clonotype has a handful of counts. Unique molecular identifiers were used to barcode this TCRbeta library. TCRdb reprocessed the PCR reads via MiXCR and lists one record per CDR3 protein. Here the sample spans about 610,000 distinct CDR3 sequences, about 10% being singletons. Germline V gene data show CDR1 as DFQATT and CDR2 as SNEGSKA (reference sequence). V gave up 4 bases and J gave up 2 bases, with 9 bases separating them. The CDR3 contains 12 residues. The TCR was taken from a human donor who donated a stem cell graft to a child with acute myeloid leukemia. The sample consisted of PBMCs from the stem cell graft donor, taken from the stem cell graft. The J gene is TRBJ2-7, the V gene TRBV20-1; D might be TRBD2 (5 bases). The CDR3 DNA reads TGCAGTGCTAAGAGGGTCCCCTACGAGCAGTACTTC. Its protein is CSAKRVPYEQYF.